A selection of T cell receptor beta chains follows, all from one sample in a study of T cells in Graves' hyperthyroidism and ophthalmopathy. MiXCR was run by TCRdb on the multiplex PCR reads, yielding one entry per CDR3 protein. This sample carries hundreds of thousands of distinct CDR3 sequences, approximately 36% of them seen once, and the ten largest clones take around a third. Sequencing was carried out using blood. Receptors originate from a woman in her 40s with Graves' hyperthyroidism. Both conserved end residues are part of each CDR3. The order of the fields is V gene, J gene, D gene, CDR3 protein. D genes are given only for firm matches.

V gene: TRBV5-1; J gene: TRBJ2-2; D gene: TRBD1; CDR3 protein: CASSLSRQGWAGELFF
V gene: TRBV20-1; J gene: TRBJ2-1; D gene: -; CDR3 protein: CSAPGGGDEQFF
V gene: TRBV7-9; J gene: TRBJ1-1; D gene: TRBD1; CDR3 protein: CASSFTRRGVTEAFF
V gene: TRBV12-3/TRBV12-4; J gene: TRBJ2-5; D gene: -; CDR3 protein: CASGSPGPETQYF
V gene: TRBV5-5; J gene: TRBJ1-2; D gene: TRBD1; CDR3 protein: CASSLRDSPYGYTF
V gene: TRBV9; J gene: TRBJ2-7; D gene: TRBD2; CDR3 protein: CASSVGGGAGGSEQYF
V gene: TRBV10-3; J gene: TRBJ1-2; D gene: -; CDR3 protein: CAISKVGGEGYTF
V gene: TRBV9; J gene: TRBJ1-1; D gene: TRBD1; CDR3 protein: CASSQNLHGQAQKAFF
V gene: TRBV7-6; J gene: TRBJ2-7; D gene: -; CDR3 protein: CASSQVGGMGSYEQYF
V gene: TRBV20-1; J gene: TRBJ2-7; D gene: TRBD1; CDR3 protein: CSARDLVGTGKSYEQYF
V gene: TRBV6-5; J gene: TRBJ1-6; D gene: -; CDR3 protein: CASSHDPRSSPLHF
V gene: TRBV12-3/TRBV12-4; J gene: TRBJ2-7; D gene: -; CDR3 protein: CASSFGYGEQYF
V gene: TRBV10-3; J gene: TRBJ2-2; D gene: TRBD2; CDR3 protein: CAILKLAGNTGELFF
V gene: TRBV7-8; J gene: TRBJ2-5; D gene: -; CDR3 protein: CATTEAGTQYF
V gene: TRBV6-6; J gene: TRBJ1-2; D gene: -; CDR3 protein: CASSYSDAGSYYGYTF
V gene: TRBV6-7; J gene: TRBJ1-1; D gene: TRBD1; CDR3 protein: CASSWGGTAMNTEAFF
V gene: TRBV7-9; J gene: TRBJ2-5; D gene: -; CDR3 protein: CASSLLYGGVLNPQETQYF
V gene: TRBV19; J gene: TRBJ1-5; D gene: -; CDR3 protein: CASRRGVLFPQHF
V gene: TRBV6-5; J gene: TRBJ1-2; D gene: TRBD1; CDR3 protein: CASSTQGGNGYTF
V gene: TRBV29-1; J gene: TRBJ2-7; D gene: TRBD2; CDR3 protein: CSAGGGGYEQYF
V gene: TRBV7-3; J gene: TRBJ2-7; D gene: -; CDR3 protein: CASSSSGGHSYEQYF
V gene: TRBV7-9; J gene: TRBJ1-3; D gene: -; CDR3 protein: CASRRGGSGNTIYF
V gene: TRBV19; J gene: TRBJ2-2; D gene: -; CDR3 protein: CASSIILRGELFF
V gene: TRBV6-2/TRBV6-3; J gene: TRBJ2-6; D gene: -; CDR3 protein: CAWRGRGIYSGANVLTF